This T cell receptor beta chain was identified during a study of blood T cell repertoires in COVID-19. On the study more broadly: Samples came from the United States, Italy and Spain, spanning acute and convalescent COVID-19. In each case, the material was cDNA or gDNA derived from T cells, B-cell-depleted T cells, or PBMCs.

Data came from immunoSEQ multiplex PCR; TCRdb stores just in-frame clones and leaves some out. Of roughly 250,000 clones detected, 70% to 90% appear once; the ten largest clones hold 3.3%. A few counts support this clone. The CDR3 covers 17 residues. Trimming at V came to 4 bases and at J to 4 bases, leaving 7 bases not matched to a gene. CDR1 SGDLS and CDR2 YYNGEE come from the germline V gene. The cohort comprised adults aged roughly 18 to 95 years residing in under 30 US areas. Participant reports of clinical history set cohort assignment. Specimen: PBMCs or T cells enriched from blood (not recorded which). V gene TRBV9 combines with J gene TRBJ2-1, with TRBD2 matching 14 bases. The receptor's source is a woman aged 40 to 50 with acute COVID-19. This chain's CDR3 is CASSFRLAGGRYNEQFF. The CDR3 DNA sequence: TGTGCCAGCAGCTTCCGACTAGCGGGAGGGAGGTACAATGAGCAGTTCTTC.